These 5 T cell receptor beta chains were sequenced from one sample in a study of blood T cells in healthy people across ages. Through a sample-barcoded 5' primer and a J-beta primer mix, a second PCR was run for roughly 6 to 12 cycles. One entry per CDR3 protein results from TCRdb running MiXCR on the 5' RACE reads. This sample yields fewer than 1.5 million distinct CDR3 sequences, of which 42% are seen a single time; approximately 7.9% belongs to the top ten. Material: blood. These receptors were taken from a woman under 30 in good health.

J is TRBJ2-5 and V is TRBV29-1; D is unclear. The CDR3 length is 12 residues. The V end lost 4 bases, the J end lost 11 bases, and 17 bases lay between the germline ends. Germline values: CDR1 SQVTM, CDR2 ANQGSEA. CDR3 nucleotide sequence: TGCAGCGTTGTGTGGGCGAACAATGAGCAGTACTTC. Translated, it gives CSVVWANNEQYF.

V and J are TRBV3-1 and TRBJ2-3; 7 positions match TRBD2. Trimming cost V 2 bases and J 2 bases; bases outside gene matches: 13. CDR1 is LGHDT, CDR2 YNNKEL, per germline (reference sequence). CDR3 length: 18 residues. The CDR3 here is CASSQQHPWRENTDTQYF. DNA of the CDR3: TGTGCCAGCAGCCAACAACACCCCTGGCGGGAGAACACAGATACGCAGTATTTT.

This clonotype was counted a few times. J is TRBJ2-7 and V is TRBV20-1, with 11 bases that match TRBD2. The J call may be wrong; the DNA end is better matched by TRBJ2-5. Germline V gene lookup returns CDR1 DFQATT and CDR2 SNEGSKA (reference sequence). The CDR3 covers 15 residues. DNA for the CDR3: TGCAGTGCTACCCCGGGACTAGCGGTTCGTGAGACCCAGTACTTC. Translation gives CSATPGLAVRETQYF.

This chain links TRBV12-3 or TRBV12-4 with TRBJ1-4; D remains unclear. The CDR3 runs 13 residues. Trimming removed 5 bases from V and 5 bases from J, with 9 bases in between. In DNA form, the CDR3 reads TGTGCCAGCAGTGGGGTCCAGAATGAAAAACTGTTTTTT. Translation: CASSGVQNEKLFF.

This chain links TRBV28 with TRBJ2-2, with 10 bases fitting TRBD2. V shed 7 bases, J shed 6 bases, and the junction held 8 bases outside the gene matches. The V gene's germline CDR1 is MDHEN and CDR2 SYDVKM. This CDR3 spans 15 amino acids. CDR3 sequence reads: CASTSPAGGPGELFF. The CDR3 nucleotides read TGTGCCAGCACATCGCCAGCGGGGGGGCCCGGGGAGCTGTTTTTT.